This T cell receptor beta chain was sequenced during a study of blood T cell repertoires in COVID-19. Study as a whole: Both acute and convalescent COVID-19 samples were obtained from the United States, Italy and Spain. T cells, B-cell-depleted T cells, or PBMCs provided the cDNA or gDNA that served as material.

Original analysis: The authors estimated nucleated cell counts from reference gene primer amplification. The repertoire was sequenced with immunoSEQ multiplex PCR; TCRdb's copy has only in-frame clones and lacks some. The V and J calls and clone size were taken over from that table, and D and trimming were inferred from the DNA. The repertoire holds approximately 170,000 clones, with 84% as singletons. This clone was seen only once. Material: peripheral blood. The clonotype comes from a woman aged 80 or older with COVID-19, enrolled during active disease.

The CDR3 spells CASSRNGARGYTF. The CDR3 DNA sequence: TGTGCCAGCAGTCGGAATGGGGCGCGTGGCTACACCTTC. The chain couples TRBV27 to TRBJ1-2, with a tentative D call TRBD1 (5 bases). The germline CDR1 and CDR2 sequences are MNHEY and SMNVEV (reference sequence). The CDR3 totals 13 residues. The V end was cut by 5 bases, the J end by 7 bases, with 14 bases between.